Listed below are T cell receptor beta chains from one sample, sequenced in a study of T cell responses to AZD1222 COVID-19 vaccine. Generated by immunoSEQ multiplex PCR, the TCRdb table keeps only in-frame clones and is missing some. The table has some 110,000 clones, around 87% seen once. Sequenced material: peripheral blood, taken on day 0 of AZD1222 vaccination. These receptors all come from an adult in good health. Both conserved end residues are part of each CDR3. D genes are given only for firm matches. Clone size is not always given. Where it is, it says once, few, many or a class for expanded clones.

CDR3 length	clone size	J gene	D gene	V gene	CDR3 DNA	CDR3 protein
11	NA	TRBJ2-1	NA	TRBV12-3/TRBV12-4	TGTGCCAGCAGTCCCAGACTAGAGCAGTTCTTC	CASSPRLEQFF
15	NA	TRBJ1-3	NA	TRBV7-2	TGTGCCAGCAGCTTAAACACCAACTCTGGAAACACCATATATTTT	CASSLNTNSGNTIYF
14	few	TRBJ2-7	NA	TRBV25-1	TGTGCCAGCAGCCCAACGGACTCACGGTACGAGCAGTACTTC	CASSPTDSRYEQYF
18	NA	TRBJ2-2	TRBD2	TRBV5-1	TGCGCCAGCAGCTCAATAACTAGCGGGAGGGCCAGCACCGGGGAGCTGTTTTTT	CASSSITSGRASTGELFF
13	NA	TRBJ2-2	NA	TRBV24-1	TGTGCCACCAGTGATTTCCACGGCGGGGAGCTGTTTTTT	CATSDFHGGELFF
14	NA	TRBJ1-5	NA	TRBV25-1	TGTGCCAGCAGTCAAACAGGGAGAAGTCAGCCCCAGCATTTT	CASSQTGRSQPQHF
15	NA	TRBJ1-3	NA	TRBV6-5	TGTGCCAGCCCGGCCACCCCCAGCTCTGGAAACACCATATATTTT	CASPATPSSGNTIYF
11	NA	TRBJ1-1	NA	TRBV6-5	TGTGCCAGCAGTCTCCGCACTGAAGCTTTCTTT	CASSLRTEAFF
15	NA	TRBJ1-1	NA	TRBV19	TGTGCCAGTAGTATAGCTGACAGGTCCGCCACTGAAGCTTTCTTT	CASSIADRSATEAFF
15	NA	TRBJ1-2	TRBD1	TRBV7-9	TGTGCCAGCAGCCCGACGGGACAGGGTAACTATGGCTACACCTTC	CASSPTGQGNYGYTF
13	NA	TRBJ1-1	TRBD1	TRBV18	TGTGCCAGCTCAATAGGGACAGGGGAGTCTGCTTTCTTT	CASSIGTGESAFF
16	NA	TRBJ2-6	NA	TRBV2	TGTGCCAGCAGTGGGTTAGGGCGCTCTGGGGCCAACGTCCTGACTTTC	CASSGLGRSGANVLTF
14	NA	TRBJ2-3	TRBD2	TRBV28	TGTGCCAGCAGGATAGCGGGAAGGCCAGATACGCAGTATTTT	CASRIAGRPDTQYF
16	NA	TRBJ2-7	TRBD2	TRBV2	TGTGCCAGCAGTCAACCTACTAGCGCATACACCTACGAGCAGTACTTC	CASSQPTSAYTYEQYF
14	NA	TRBJ1-1	TRBD1	TRBV27	TGTGCCAGCAGTGCGGGGACAGTGAACACTGAAGCTTTCTTT	CASSAGTVNTEAFF
15	NA	TRBJ2-1	TRBD2	TRBV7-2	TGTGCCAGCAGCTCCGGGGGGAAGACTAACAATGAGCAGTTCTTC	CASSSGGKTNNEQFF
16	once	TRBJ2-2	TRBD1	TRBV5-4	TGTGCCAGCAGCGCAATGACAGGGACGAACACCGGGGAGCTGTTTTTT	CASSAMTGTNTGELFF
13	once	TRBJ2-5	NA	TRBV2	TGTGCCAGCAGTGGCCCTGAACAAGAGACCCAGTACTTC	CASSGPEQETQYF
16	NA	TRBJ2-3	TRBD2	TRBV18	TGTGCCAGCTCACCGATACTAGCGGGGGCTCGAGATACGCAGTATTTT	CASSPILAGARDTQYF
17	NA	TRBJ2-1	TRBD2	TRBV24-1	TGTGCCACCAGTGATTCCCGACTAGCGGGAGGGGGCAATGAGCAGTTCTTC	CATSDSRLAGGGNEQFF
13	NA	TRBJ1-2	TRBD1	TRBV12-3/TRBV12-4	TGTGCCAGCAGTTGGGGGACAGTTCGTGGCTACACCTTC	CASSWGTVRGYTF
14	NA	TRBJ1-1	NA	TRBV7-2	TGTGCCAGCAGCCAAGGTTTGGCCGGCGCTGAAGCTTTCTTT	CASSQGLAGAEAFF